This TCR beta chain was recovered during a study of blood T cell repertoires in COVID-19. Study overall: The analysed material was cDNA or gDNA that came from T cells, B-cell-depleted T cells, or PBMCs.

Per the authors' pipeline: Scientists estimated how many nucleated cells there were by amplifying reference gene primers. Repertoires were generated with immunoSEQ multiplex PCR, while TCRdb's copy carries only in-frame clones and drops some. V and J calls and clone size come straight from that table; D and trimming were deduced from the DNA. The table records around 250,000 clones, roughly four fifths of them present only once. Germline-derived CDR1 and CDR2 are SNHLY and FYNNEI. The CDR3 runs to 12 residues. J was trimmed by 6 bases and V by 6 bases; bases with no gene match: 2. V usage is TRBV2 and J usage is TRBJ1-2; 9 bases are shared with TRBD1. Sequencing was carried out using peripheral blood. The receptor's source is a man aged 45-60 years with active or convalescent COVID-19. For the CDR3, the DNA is TGTGCCAGCAGCCGGGACAGGGATGGCTACACCTTC. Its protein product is CASSRDRDGYTF.